A single sample is the source of the 12 T cell receptor beta chains below, sequenced in a study of radiation and T cells in renal cell carcinoma. The assay was immunoSEQ multiplex PCR, and TCRdb's table has in-frame clones only and misses some. The sample carries about 83,000 clones, around four fifths recorded once. The time point denotes: blood 4 weeks post-SBRT, at nephrectomy. The treatment was: 15 Gy SBRT to primary tumor, nephrectomy 4 weeks later. The starting material was blood, obtained from a patient whose treatment included radiotherapy and nephrectomy. The source is a woman aged 55 to 70 with renal cell carcinoma.

The genes are TRBV28 and TRBJ2-5; the match to TRBD2 covers 8 bases. The CDR3 loop spans 15 amino acids. After removal of 3 bases from V and 1 base from J, the junction contained 4 bases not matched to a gene. Germline V gene sequence: CDR1 MDHEN, CDR2 SYDVKM. The CDR3 coding sequence is TGTGCCAGCAGTTTGCGCGGGGGGATCCAAGAGACCCAGTACTTC. Protein sequence: CASSLRGGIQETQYF.

This chain joins TRBV6-5 and TRBJ2-2; D unclear. V was clipped by 0 bases and J by 3 bases, with 11 bases between them. The CDR3 extends over 16 amino acids. Germline CDR1 is MNHEY and CDR2 is SVGAGI. CDR3: CASSYSYSTDTGELFF. Here the CDR3 DNA reads TGTGCCAGCAGTTACTCGTACAGCACAGACACCGGGGAGCTGTTTTTT.

The chain links TRBV7-6 to TRBJ1-2; D perhaps matches TRBD1 (5 bases). Per the germline V gene, CDR1 is SGHVS and CDR2 is FNYEAQ. The ends were cut back, 5 bases at V and 6 bases at J, with 16 bases in the middle. This CDR3 contains 14 residues. Written as DNA, the CDR3 is TGTGCCAGCAGCCCAGGCAAGGGGTCGGATGGCTACACCTTC. This sequence encodes CASSPGKGSDGYTF.

In DNA, the CDR3 is TGTGCCAGTAGTATCGACAGCTTCTCTGGAAACACCATATATTTT. Amino acid sequence: CASSIDSFSGNTIYF. V is TRBV19 and J is TRBJ1-3, with D possibly TRBD1 on 5 matching bases. V was trimmed by 3 bases and J by 0 bases, leaving 9 bases between them. CDR1 is LNHDA, CDR2 SQIVND, per germline (reference sequence). The CDR3 sequence is 15 residues long.

The chain is built from TRBV7-2 and TRBJ1-4, with D tentatively TRBD1 (6 bases). The germline V gene encodes CDR1 SGHTA and CDR2 FQGNSA. Trimming removed 5 bases at V and 0 bases at J, with 16 bases between. This CDR3 has 17 amino acids. DNA for the CDR3: TGTGCCAGCAGCACCCGGACAGACCCCGCAACTAATGAAAAACTGTTTTTT. This encodes CASSTRTDPATNEKLFF.

The chain uses TRBV19 and TRBJ2-1; 12 bases fit TRBD2. V shed 5 bases and J 6 bases; nucleotides not matched to a gene: 5. The CDR3 totals 15 residues. Per germline, CDR1 LNHDA and CDR2 SQIVND (reference sequence). CDR3 sequence reads: CASSPRTSGTNEQFF. CDR3 sequence (DNA): TGTGCCAGTAGTCCCCGGACTAGCGGGACCAATGAGCAGTTCTTC.

The chain joins TRBV7-9 to TRBJ2-7; 9 positions agree with TRBD1. The length of the CDR3 is 14 residues. CDR1 is SEHNR, CDR2 FQNEAQ, per germline (reference sequence). V trimming: 8 bases; J trimming: 1 base; junction bases outside the gene matches: 6. CDR3 bases: TGTGCCAGCGGAGATGGGACAGGGTCCTACGAGCAGTACTTC. Translated, it gives CASGDGTGSYEQYF.

The chain combines TRBV27 with TRBJ2-3, with unresolved D. The CDR3 runs 14 residues. Germline V gene sequence: CDR1 MNHEY, CDR2 SMNVEV (reference sequence). V shed 6 bases and J shed 0 bases, with 10 bases lying between them. The CDR3 bases are TGTGCCAGCAGAAGTCTCTTTAGCACAGATACGCAGTATTTT. This codes for CASRSLFSTDTQYF.

This chain joins TRBV2 and TRBJ2-7; D remains unclear. Trimming removed 5 bases at V and 0 bases at J, with 14 bases between. The CDR3 has 15 amino acids. CDR1 SNHLY and CDR2 FYNNEI come from the germline V gene. As DNA, the CDR3 is TGTGCCAGCAGTATTGATAGGGTAAACTCCTACGAGCAGTACTTC. Translation: CASSIDRVNSYEQYF.

This clone was seen just once. CDR3 nucleotides: TGTGCCAGCTCACCGCAAACTAATGAGCAGTTCTTC. This gives the protein CASSPQTNEQFF. The chain couples TRBV18 to TRBJ2-1; D is uncertain. Germline loops: CDR1 KGHSH, CDR2 LQKENI. Trimming shortened V by 3 bases and J by 7 bases, and 7 bases separated the two germline ends. This CDR3 comprises 12 residues.

This chain uses TRBV2 with TRBJ2-7; TRBD2 matches at 9 bases. The V segment lost 3 bases and the J segment 6 bases; nucleotides outside the gene matches: 6. This CDR3 has 14 residues. Germline V lookup: CDR1 SNHLY, CDR2 FYNNEI. CDR3 bases: TGTGCCAGCAGTGAGGGACTAGCTTCCGCCGAGCAGTACTTC. It codes for CASSEGLASAEQYF.

There are a few counts of this clone. This chain joins TRBV2 and TRBJ1-5; a possible D gene is TRBD1 (5 bases). V dropped 2 bases and J dropped 1 base, with 9 bases sitting between them. CDR1 SNHLY and CDR2 FYNNEI come from the germline V gene. This CDR3 region has 15 residues. CDR3 in amino acids: CASSEMGQSNQPQHF. In nucleotides, the CDR3 is TGTGCCAGCAGTGAAATGGGGCAAAGCAATCAGCCCCAGCATTTT.